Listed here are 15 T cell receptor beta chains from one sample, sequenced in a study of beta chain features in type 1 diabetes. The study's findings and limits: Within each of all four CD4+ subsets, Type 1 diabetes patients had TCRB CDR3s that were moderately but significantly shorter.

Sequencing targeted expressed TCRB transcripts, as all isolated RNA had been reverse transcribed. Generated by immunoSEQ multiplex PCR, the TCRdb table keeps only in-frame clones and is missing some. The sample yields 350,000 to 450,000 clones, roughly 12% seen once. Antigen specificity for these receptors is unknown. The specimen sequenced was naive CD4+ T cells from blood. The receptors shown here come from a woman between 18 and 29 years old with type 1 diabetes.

The CDR3 nucleotides are TGTGCCAGCAGTCCGGGGACAGGGGGCATCACCTACGAGCAGTACTTC. Amino acids: CASSPGTGGITYEQYF. This chain uses TRBV28 with TRBJ2-7, with TRBD1 matching over 12 bases. The CDR3 spans 16 residues. The germline gives CDR1 MDHEN, CDR2 SYDVKM. With V trimmed by 5 bases and J by 2 bases, 7 bases remained unmatched.

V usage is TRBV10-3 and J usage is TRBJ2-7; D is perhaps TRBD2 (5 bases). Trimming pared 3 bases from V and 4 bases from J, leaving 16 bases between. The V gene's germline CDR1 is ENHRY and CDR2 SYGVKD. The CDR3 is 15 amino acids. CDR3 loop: CAISDHAGGGYEQYF. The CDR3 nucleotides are TGTGCCATCAGTGACCACGCCGGAGGCGGGTACGAGCAGTACTTC.

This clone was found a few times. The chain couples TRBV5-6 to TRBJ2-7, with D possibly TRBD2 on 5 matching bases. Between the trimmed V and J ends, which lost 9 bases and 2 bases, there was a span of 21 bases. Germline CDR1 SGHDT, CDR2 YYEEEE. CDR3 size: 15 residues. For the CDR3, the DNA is TGTGCCATCTTTGTCGGGATCTTGGGAACCTACGAGCAGTACTTC. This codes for CAIFVGILGTYEQYF.

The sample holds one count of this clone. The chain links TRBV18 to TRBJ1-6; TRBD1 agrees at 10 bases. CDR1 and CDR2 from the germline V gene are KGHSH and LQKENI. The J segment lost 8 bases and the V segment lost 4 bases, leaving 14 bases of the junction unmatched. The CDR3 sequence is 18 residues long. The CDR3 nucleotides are TGTGCCAGCTCACTACTACCGCTCGGACAGGGGGTGGATTCACCCCTCCACTTT. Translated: CASSLLPLGQGVDSPLHF.

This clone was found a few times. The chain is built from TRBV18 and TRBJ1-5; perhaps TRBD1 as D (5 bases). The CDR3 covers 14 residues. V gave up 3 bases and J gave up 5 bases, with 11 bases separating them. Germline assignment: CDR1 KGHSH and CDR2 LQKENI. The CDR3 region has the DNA TGTGCCAGCTCACCGACCGGGGGAGATCAGCCCCAGCATTTT. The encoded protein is CASSPTGGDQPQHF.

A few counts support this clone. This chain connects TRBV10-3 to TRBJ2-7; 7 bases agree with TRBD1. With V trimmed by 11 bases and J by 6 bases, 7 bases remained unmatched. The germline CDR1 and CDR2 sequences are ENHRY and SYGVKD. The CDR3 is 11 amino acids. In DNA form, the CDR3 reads TGTGCCTCGGAAGGGGGCACCGAGCAGTACTTC. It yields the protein CASEGGTEQYF.

The CDR3 region has the DNA TGTGCCAGCAGAATAAGCGGAGGGGACACCGGGGAGCTGTTTTTT. Amino acids: CASRISGGDTGELFF. J is TRBJ2-2 and V is TRBV5-6; the D gene is possibly TRBD2 (6 bases). V gave up 5 bases and J gave up 3 bases, with 14 bases separating them. Germline loops: CDR1 SGHDT, CDR2 YYEEEE. The CDR3 consists of 15 residues.

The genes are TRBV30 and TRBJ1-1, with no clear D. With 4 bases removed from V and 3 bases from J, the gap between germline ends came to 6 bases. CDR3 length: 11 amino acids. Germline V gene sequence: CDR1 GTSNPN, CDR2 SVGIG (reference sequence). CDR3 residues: CAWTLYTEAFF. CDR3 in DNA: TGTGCCTGGACCCTGTACACTGAAGCTTTCTTT.

Written as DNA, the CDR3 is TGTGCCAGCAGGGACTCCCGCTCCTACAATGAGCAGTTCTTC. This codes for CASRDSRSYNEQFF. The chain links TRBV25-1 to TRBJ2-1; maybe TRBD2 (5 bases). The CDR3 has 14 residues. The V end lost 6 bases, the J end lost 0 bases, and 9 bases lay between the germline ends. Germline loops: CDR1 MGHDK, CDR2 SYGVNS.

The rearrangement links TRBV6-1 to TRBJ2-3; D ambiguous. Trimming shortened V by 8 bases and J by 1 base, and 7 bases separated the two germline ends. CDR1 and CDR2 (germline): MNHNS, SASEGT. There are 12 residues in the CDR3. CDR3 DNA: TGTGCCAGCGGTAGAGGCACAGATACGCAGTATTTT. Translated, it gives CASGRGTDTQYF.

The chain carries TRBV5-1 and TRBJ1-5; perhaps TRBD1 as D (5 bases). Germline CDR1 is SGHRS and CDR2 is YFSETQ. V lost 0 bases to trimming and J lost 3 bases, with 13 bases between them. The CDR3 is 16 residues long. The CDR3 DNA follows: TGCGCCAGCAGCTTGGGTCTACTCAGGGACAATCAGCCCCAGCATTTT. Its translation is CASSLGLLRDNQPQHF. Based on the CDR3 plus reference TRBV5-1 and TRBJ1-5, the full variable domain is KAGVTQTPRYLIKTRGQQVTLSCSPISGHRSVSWYQQTPGQGLQFLFEYFSETQRNKGNFPGRFSGRQFSNSRSEMNVSTLELGDSALYLCASSLGLLRDNQPQHFGDGTRLSIL.

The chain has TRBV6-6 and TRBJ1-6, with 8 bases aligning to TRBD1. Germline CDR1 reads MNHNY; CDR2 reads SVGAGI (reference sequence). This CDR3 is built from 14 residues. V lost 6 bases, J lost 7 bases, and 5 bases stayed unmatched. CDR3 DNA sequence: TGTGCCAGCAGAAGGACAGGGCAGAATTCACCCCTCCACTTT. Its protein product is CASRRTGQNSPLHF.

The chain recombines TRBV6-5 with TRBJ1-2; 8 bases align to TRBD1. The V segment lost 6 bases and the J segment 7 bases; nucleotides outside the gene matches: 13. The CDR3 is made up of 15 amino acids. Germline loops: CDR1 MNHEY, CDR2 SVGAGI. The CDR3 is CASSQTLRGLGGYTF. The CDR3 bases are TGTGCCAGCAGCCAGACTCTCAGGGGGCTCGGTGGCTACACCTTC.

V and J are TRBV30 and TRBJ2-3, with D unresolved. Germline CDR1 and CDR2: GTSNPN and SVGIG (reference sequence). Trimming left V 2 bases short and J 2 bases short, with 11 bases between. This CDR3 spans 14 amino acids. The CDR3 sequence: CAWSPPGFTDTQYF. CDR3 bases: TGTGCCTGGAGTCCCCCCGGGTTCACAGATACGCAGTATTTT.

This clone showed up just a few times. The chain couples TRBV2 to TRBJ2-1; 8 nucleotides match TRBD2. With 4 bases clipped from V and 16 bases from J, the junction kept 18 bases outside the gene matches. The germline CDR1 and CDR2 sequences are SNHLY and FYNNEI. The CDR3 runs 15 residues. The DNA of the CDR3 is TGTGCCAGCAGTGTGGGGACTAGGACAGTTCTGAGCGTCTTCTTC. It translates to CASSVGTRTVLSVFF.